This TCR beta chain was recovered during a study of blood T cell repertoires in COVID-19 (dated by TCRdb to about 2020). About the full investigation: Samples covering the acute and convalescent phases of COVID-19 were provided by collaborators in the United States, Italy and Spain. The dataset comprised deeply sampled blood TCRbeta repertoires from subjects exposed to, actively infected with, or recovered from COVID-19. Samples came from the ongoing ImmuneRACE study (first 160 participants) plus 1,254 subjects from 6 global collaborators. Nearly every sample came with metadata listing a de-identified subject ID, COVID-19 status, age in years and sex. Where HLA class I and class II types were available, the types were taken from metadata supplied by the sample provider, not from assay-based typing. The repertoires were released in a freely available public database intended as a resource for research on the immune response to SARS-CoV-2. The prospective study material was composed of cDNA or gDNA derived from T cells, B-cell-depleted T cells, or PBMCs. Here is what the overall study found, with its caveats: How much clinical and demographic metadata was included differed by source and by participant, and the metadata was provided uncurated.

Measured from the cysteine to the phenylalanine, the CDR3 is 18 residues long. The sequence is cut down to CDR3 DNA, 54 bases in frame from base 1. V gives up 0 bases and J gives up 10 bases, and the segment between their germline ends measures 22 bases. CDR1 and CDR2 (LGHDT, YNNKEL) derive from the germline V gene (reference sequence). Whole blood was collected in K2EDTA tubes by collaborating institutions according to the institutions' own protocols. For TCRbeta analysis, collaborators shipped samples in one of three forms: frozen whole blood, isolated PBMCs, or DNA extracted from either of those sample types. With respect to this clone: The antigen it binds to is not known. Base qualities are not provided; no much larger clone lies one nucleotide away.

The immunoSEQ Assay, a bias-controlled multiplex PCR, was used to amplify TCRbeta CDR3 regions from genomic DNA. On the study's bioinformatics: Nucleated cell counts per sample were estimated from amplification of reference gene primers within the assay. Sequence reads were collapsed and filtered to measure the absolute abundance of every unique TCRbeta CDR3 rearrangement. For each sample, productive Simpson clonality was calculated as the square root of Simpson's diversity index across productive rearrangements. TCRdb carries this immuneACCESS record with in-frame sequences only. Its versions omit some clonotypes, under half of them owing to an unresolved V gene in the studies checked, with the rest unexplained. V and J calls and clone size are copied from that table; D and trimming were computed from the DNA. This sample holds 94,000 or so clones; 80% to 90% were observed only once. Around 25% of the sample lies in the top ten.

The sample consisted of peripheral blood. The source is a man aged 60-69 years with acute or convalescent COVID-19. The V and J segments used are TRBV3-1 (or the pseudogene TRBV3-2) and TRBJ1-6; a tentative D call is TRBD1 (5 bases match). The CDR3 has the sequence CASSQDQAGVSLGSPLHF. The DNA reads TGTGCCAGCAGCCAAGATCAGGCGGGGGTTTCGTTGGGGTCACCCCTCCACTTT.